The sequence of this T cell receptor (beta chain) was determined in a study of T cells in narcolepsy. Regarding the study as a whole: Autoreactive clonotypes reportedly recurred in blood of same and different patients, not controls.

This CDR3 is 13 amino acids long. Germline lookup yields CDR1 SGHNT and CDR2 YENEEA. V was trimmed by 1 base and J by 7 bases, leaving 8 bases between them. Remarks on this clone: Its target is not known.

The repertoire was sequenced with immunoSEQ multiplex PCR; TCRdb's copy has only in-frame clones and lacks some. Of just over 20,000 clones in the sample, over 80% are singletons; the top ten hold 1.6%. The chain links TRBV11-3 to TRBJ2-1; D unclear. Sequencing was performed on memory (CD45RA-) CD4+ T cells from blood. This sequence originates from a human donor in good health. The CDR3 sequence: CASSLGSTNEQFF. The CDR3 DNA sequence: TGTGCCAGCAGCTTAGGCTCTACGAATGAGCAGTTCTTC. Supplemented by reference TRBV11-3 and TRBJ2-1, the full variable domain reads EAGVVQSPRYKIIEKKQPVAFWCNPISGHNTLYWYLQNLGQGPELLIRYENEEAVDDSQLPKDRFSAERLKGVDSTLKIQPAELGDSAVYLCASSLGSTNEQFFGPGTRLTVL.